This T cell receptor (beta chain) comes out of a study of CD8+CD57+ T cells in acquired aplastic anemia. The trim removed 3 bases at V and 6 bases at J, leaving 11 bases unmatched. CDR3 length equals 15 residues. CDR1 is WSHSY, CDR2 SAAADI, per germline. The sequenced patients had an expansion of CD8+CD57+ cells seen by flow cytometry. Genomic DNA, the template, was used for profiling of the TCR beta VDJ and CDR3. TCRdb independently ran MiXCR on the reads; one entry per CDR3 protein. The sample yields just over 450,000 distinct CDR3 sequences, around 30% seen once. This clonotype was recorded at least ten times. Its cognate antigen is unknown. Study results and caveats: CD8+ Simpson's diversity showed no significant patient-control difference.

Sequenced input: sorted CD4+, CD8+, or CD8+CD57+ T cells (not recorded which) from PBMCs. The receptor's source is a human donor with aplastic anemia. This chain joins TRBV10-2 and TRBJ2-7, with 7 bases lining up with TRBD2. The CDR3 loop is CASSEKASGHAEQYF. The CDR3 bases are TGCGCCAGCAGTGAAAAGGCTAGCGGCCACGCCGAGCAGTACTTC.